The 8 T cell receptor beta chains given below trace back to one sample, sequenced in a study of blood T cells in healthy people across ages. PCR was performed a second time for roughly 7 to 12 cycles using a sample-barcoded 5' primer and a J-beta primer mix. From the 5' RACE reads, TCRdb called clonotypes with MiXCR, one entry per CDR3 protein. The sample includes 1.5 million to 2 million distinct CDR3 sequences, roughly 52% of them seen just once. What was sequenced was blood. Every receptor here comes from a woman between 35 and 50 years old in good health.

A word on this clonotype: One end of the junction does not line up with germline, which may come from a read error. The V call is TRBV6-5, the J call TRBJ2-7; 9 positions agree with TRBD1. The CDR3 spans 13 residues. Per germline, CDR1 MNHEY and CDR2 SVGAGI. The CDR3 nucleotides are TGTGCCGGCAGAACCGGGACAGGGACCGAGCAGTACTTC. It encodes CAGRTGTGTEQYF.

V and J are TRBV25-1 and TRBJ2-3; 7 nucleotides match TRBD2. With V trimmed by 1 base and J by 5 bases, 3 bases remained unmatched. CDR3 length: 14 residues. Germline loops: CDR1 MGHDK, CDR2 SYGVNS. CDR3 in amino acids: CASSELGGLDTQYF. CDR3 nucleotides: TGTGCCAGCAGTGAATTGGGGGGGTTAGATACGCAGTATTTT.

The rearrangement links TRBV14 to TRBJ2-3; TRBD2 aligns across 8 bases. V trimming: 0 bases; J trimming: 6 bases; junction bases outside the gene matches: 11. The CDR3 contains 17 residues. In germline, CDR1 is SGHDN, CDR2 FVKESK. CDR3 region: CASSQDLPGGPRDTQYF. The CDR3 nucleotides are TGTGCCAGCAGCCAAGACCTTCCGGGGGGGCCCCGGGATACGCAGTATTTT. The variable domain in full, completed from reference TRBV14 and TRBJ2-3, reads EAGVTQFPSHSVIEKGQTVTLRCDPISGHDNLYWYRRVMGKEIKFLLHFVKESKQDESGMPNNRFLAERTGGTYSTLKVQPAELEDSGVYFCASSQDLPGGPRDTQYFGPGTRLTVL.

This chain joins TRBV4-3 and TRBJ1-1; no definite D call. Germline loops: CDR1 LGHNA, CDR2 YSLEER. Between the trimmed V and J ends, which lost 1 base and 3 bases, there was a span of 6 bases. The CDR3 has 13 amino acids. CDR3 sequence (DNA): TGCGCCAGCAGCCAAGTAGTACACACTGAAGCTTTCTTT. This translates into CASSQVVHTEAFF.

The chain carries TRBV6-6 and TRBJ1-4, with D uncertain. Germline assignment: CDR1 MNHNY and CDR2 SVGAGI (reference sequence). The V end was cut by 3 bases, the J end by 4 bases, with 9 bases between. The CDR3 contains 14 residues. In DNA form, the CDR3 reads TGTGCCAGCAGTTATCGGCAGGATAATGAAAAACTGTTTTTT. This translates into CASSYRQDNEKLFF.

The chain couples TRBV24-1 to TRBJ2-7, with no clear D. With 6 bases removed from V and 3 bases from J, the gap between germline ends came to 11 bases. CDR3 size: 13 residues. Germline V gene data show CDR1 as KGHDR and CDR2 as SFDVKD. CDR3 sequence (DNA): TGTGCCACCAGTCGTGGGGAATTCTACGAGCAGTACTTC. It is translated as CATSRGEFYEQYF.

The V call is TRBV29-1, the J call TRBJ2-1, with TRBD1 as a possible D gene (5 bases). Germline loops: CDR1 SQVTM, CDR2 ANQGSEA. V lost 4 bases, J lost 5 bases, and 9 bases lay in between. The CDR3 totals 12 residues. The DNA for the CDR3 is TGCAGCGTTGTGGGGCCGGACAATGAGCAGTTCTTC. Translation: CSVVGPDNEQFF.

The rearrangement joins TRBV5-6 to TRBJ1-2; D unclear. Deletions cut 4 bases from V and 4 bases from J, with 14 bases between. Germline V gene data show CDR1 as SGHDT and CDR2 as YYEEEE. There are 14 residues in the CDR3. The CDR3 is CASSPRYGSYGYTF. CDR3 DNA: TGTGCCAGCAGCCCCCGATACGGATCCTATGGCTACACCTTC.